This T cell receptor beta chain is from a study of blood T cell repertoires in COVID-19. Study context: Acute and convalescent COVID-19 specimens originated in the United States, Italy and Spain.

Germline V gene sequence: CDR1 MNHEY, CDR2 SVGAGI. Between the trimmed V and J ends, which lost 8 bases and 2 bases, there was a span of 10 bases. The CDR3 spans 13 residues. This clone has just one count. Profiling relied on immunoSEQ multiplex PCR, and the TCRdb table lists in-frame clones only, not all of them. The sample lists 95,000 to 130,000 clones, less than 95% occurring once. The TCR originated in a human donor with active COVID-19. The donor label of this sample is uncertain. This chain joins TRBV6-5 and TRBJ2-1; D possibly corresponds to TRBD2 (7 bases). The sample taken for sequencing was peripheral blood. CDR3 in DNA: TGTGCCAGCCGGGGGGCCACCTACAATGAGCAGTTCTTC. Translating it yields CASRGATYNEQFF.